The text below deals with one T cell receptor (beta chain). Its antigen remains unidentified. The CDR3 consists of 14 residues. V was pared by 3 bases and J by 4 bases, with 3 bases of the junction left unmatched. Looked up from germline, CDR1 is MNHNS and CDR2 is SASEGT. PCR employed 60 Vbeta and 13 Jbeta primers. Repertoires were generated with immunoSEQ multiplex PCR, while TCRdb's copy carries only in-frame clones and drops some. Here the sample spans around 92,000 clones, around 79% being singletons. This entry is derived from a study of cytomegalovirus exposure and HLA in healthy donors. Overall study: Within an early data release were roughly 83 million unique TCRs drawn from HLA-typed donors. Overall study findings and caveats: The authors later found most CMV-associated TCR beta chains appeared HLA-restricted. TCR beta sequences reportedly predicted most subjects' HLA-A and HLA-B alleles accurately.

The chain combines TRBV6-1 with TRBJ1-5, with 7 bases lining up with TRBD1. The clonotype comes from a female donor in good health and CMV-seropositive. Specimen: PBMCs. CDR3 sequence (DNA): TGTGCCAGCAGTGATAGACAGGGTAATCAGCCCCAGCATTTT. Protein sequence: CASSDRQGNQPQHF.